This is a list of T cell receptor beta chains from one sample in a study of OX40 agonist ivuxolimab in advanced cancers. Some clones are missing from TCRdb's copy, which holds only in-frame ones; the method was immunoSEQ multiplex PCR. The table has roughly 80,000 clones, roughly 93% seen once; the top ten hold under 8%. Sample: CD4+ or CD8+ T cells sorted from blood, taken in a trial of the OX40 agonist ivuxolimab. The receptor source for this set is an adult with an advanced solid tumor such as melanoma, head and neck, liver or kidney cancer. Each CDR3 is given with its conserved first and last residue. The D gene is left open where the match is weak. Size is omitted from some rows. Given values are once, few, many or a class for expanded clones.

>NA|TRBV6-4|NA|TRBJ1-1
CASSDSSRGNTEAFF
TGTGCCAGCAGTGACTCAAGCAGAGGGAACACTGAAGCTTTCTTT
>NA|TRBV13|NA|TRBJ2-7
CASREGAYEQYF
TGTGCCAGCAGGGAAGGGGCCTACGAGCAGTACTTC
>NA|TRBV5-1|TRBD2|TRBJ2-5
CASSPLLARQETQYF
TGCGCCAGCAGCCCATTACTAGCGCGCCAAGAGACCCAGTACTTC
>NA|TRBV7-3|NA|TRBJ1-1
CASSSTPPTTTGSNTEAFF
TGTGCCAGCAGCTCTACCCCGCCTACCACGACGGGGTCGAACACTGAAGCTTTCTTT
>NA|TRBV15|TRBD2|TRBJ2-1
CATSRERGDNEQFF
TGTGCCACCAGCAGAGAGCGGGGGGACAATGAGCAGTTCTTC
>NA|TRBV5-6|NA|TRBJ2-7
CASSAGPSYEQYF
TGTGCCAGCAGCGCGGGACCTTCCTACGAGCAGTACTTC
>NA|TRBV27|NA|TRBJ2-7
CASSLSTPYEQYF
TGTGCCAGCAGTTTATCGACACCCTACGAGCAGTACTTC
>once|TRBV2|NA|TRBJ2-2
CASSQQGSGELFF
TGTGCCAGCAGTCAACAGGGTTCCGGGGAGCTGTTTTTT
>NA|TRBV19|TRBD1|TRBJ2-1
CASSIARTGNNEQFF
TGTGCCAGTAGTATAGCGCGGACAGGGAACAATGAGCAGTTCTTC
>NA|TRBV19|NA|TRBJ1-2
CASSIDPGRTSAF
TGTGCCAGTAGTATAGATCCTGGGAGGACTTCTGCCTTC
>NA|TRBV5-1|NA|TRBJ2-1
CASSPDPYNEQFF
TGCGCCAGCAGCCCTGACCCCTACAATGAGCAGTTCTTC
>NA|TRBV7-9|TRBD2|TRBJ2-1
CASSFGTSGTNEQFF
TGTGCCAGCAGCTTCGGGACTAGCGGGACCAATGAGCAGTTCTTC
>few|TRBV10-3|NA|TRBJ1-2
CAISESSGVDYGYTF
TGTGCCATCAGTGAGTCATCAGGGGTGGACTATGGCTACACCTTC
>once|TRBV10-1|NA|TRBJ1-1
CASSDSGDKEAFF
TGCGCCAGCAGTGATTCGGGCGATAAAGAAGCTTTCTTT
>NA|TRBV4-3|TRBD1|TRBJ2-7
CASSQGGQGLYEQYF
TGCGCCAGCAGCCAAGGGGGACAGGGACTCTACGAGCAGTACTTC
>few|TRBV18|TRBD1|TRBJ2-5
CASSPPYTGEETQYF
TGTGCCAGCTCACCACCCTATACAGGGGAAGAGACCCAGTACTTC
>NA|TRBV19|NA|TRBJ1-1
CASSIAAGVEAFF
TGTGCCAGTAGTATAGCGGCAGGGGTTGAAGCTTTCTTT
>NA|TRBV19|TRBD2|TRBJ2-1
CASEWASGRNEQFF
TGTGCCAGTGAATGGGCTAGCGGGAGGAATGAGCAGTTCTTC
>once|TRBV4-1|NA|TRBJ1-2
CASTPTEVYYGYTF
TGCGCCAGCACCCCTACCGAGGTATACTATGGCTACACCTTC